Listed below are T cell receptor beta chains from one sample, sequenced in a study of T cells in Graves' hyperthyroidism and ophthalmopathy. TCRdb independently ran MiXCR on the multiplex PCR reads; one entry per CDR3 protein. Here the sample spans hundreds of thousands of distinct CDR3 sequences, roughly 15% being singletons. The source material was blood. The receptors stem from a woman aged 45-59 years with Graves' ophthalmopathy. CDR3s include the opening cysteine and the closing phenylalanine or tryptophan. D genes are given only for firm matches. Clone size, where shown, is once, few, many, or a class for clones that have expanded.

V,size,D,J,CDR3,DNA
TRBV29-1,many,TRBD1,TRBJ1-2,CSVGPGQGDGYTF,TGCAGCGTTGGCCCGGGACAGGGCGATGGCTACACCTTC
TRBV27,many,TRBD2,TRBJ2-1,CASSFGAGVSYNEQFF,TGTGCCAGCAGTTTTGGAGCGGGAGTATCCTACAATGAGCAGTTCTTC
TRBV12-3/TRBV12-4,many,TRBD2,TRBJ2-3,CASRHSGRRGTDTQYF,TGTGCCAGCAGACATAGCGGGAGAAGAGGTACAGATACGCAGTATTTT
TRBV6-4,-,TRBD2,TRBJ2-1,CASSGRLAGVAAYNEQFF,TGTGCCAGCAGTGGACGACTAGCGGGAGTTGCGGCCTACAATGAGCAGTTCTTC
TRBV9,few,-,TRBJ1-1,CASSVEVTENTEAFF,TGTGCCAGCAGCGTAGAGGTGACAGAGAACACTGAAGCTTTCTTT
TRBV20-1,many,-,TRBJ2-3,CSANRMWGRTDTQYF,TGCAGTGCCAACCGTATGTGGGGGCGTACAGATACGCAGTATTTT
TRBV27,few,-,TRBJ1-6,CASSLWGGSGLGPNLPLHF,TGTGCCAGCAGTTTATGGGGGGGATCCGGGTTGGGCCCGAATTTACCCCTCCACTTT
TRBV11-3,many,-,TRBJ2-5,CASSPVGSQETQYF,TGTGCCAGCAGCCCCGTGGGCAGCCAAGAGACCCAGTACTTC
TRBV6-5,-,TRBD2,TRBJ2-7,CASSYGKAGGIPYEQYF,TGTGCCAGCAGTTACGGGAAAGCGGGAGGTATCCCCTACGAGCAGTACTTC
TRBV7-9,few,TRBD2,TRBJ2-1,CASRRRGGLAAGEQFF,TGTGCCAGCAGAAGAAGAGGGGGACTAGCGGCGGGTGAGCAGTTCTTC
TRBV27,-,-,TRBJ1-6,CASSTLVGLNSPLHF,TGTGCCAGCAGTACCCTTGTGGGCCTCAATTCACCCCTCCACTTT
TRBV7-2,many,TRBD2,TRBJ2-7,CASRLSGRNYEQYF,TGTGCCAGCAGACTAAGCGGGAGGAACTACGAGCAGTACTTC
TRBV2,many,TRBD1,TRBJ2-7,CASTYRDRSYEQYF,TGTGCCAGTACCTACCGGGACAGGAGCTACGAGCAGTACTTC
TRBV3-1,many,-,TRBJ2-5,CASSQVVQETQYF,TGTGCCAGCAGCCAAGTCGTACAAGAGACCCAGTACTTC
TRBV14,few,-,TRBJ2-1,CASSQGTYYNEQFF,TGTGCCAGCAGCCAAGGGACATACTACAATGAGCAGTTCTTC
TRBV18,many,-,TRBJ2-5,CASSPPMAQETQYF,TGTGCCAGCTCACCACCGATGGCCCAAGAGACCCAGTACTTC
TRBV7-2,many,-,TRBJ2-1,CASSPPSNEQFF,TGTGCCAGCAGCCCTCCAAGTAATGAGCAGTTCTTC
TRBV28,many,TRBD2,TRBJ2-1,CASSSFRRTSGKNNEQFF,TGTGCCAGCAGCTCATTCCGACGGACTAGCGGAAAAAACAATGAGCAGTTCTTC
TRBV27,many,TRBD2,TRBJ2-3,CASAGLAGRISTDTQYF,TGTGCCAGCGCGGGACTAGCGGGGCGGATTAGCACAGATACGCAGTATTTT
TRBV7-2,many,-,TRBJ2-5,CASSELGQSQETQYF,TGTGCCAGCAGCGAGCTGGGTCAGAGCCAAGAGACCCAGTACTTC
TRBV29-1,-,TRBD2,TRBJ2-3,CSVGGLAGGRADTQYF,TGCAGCGTGGGGGGACTAGCGGGAGGTAGGGCAGATACGCAGTATTTT
TRBV6-1,many,-,TRBJ1-6,CASTDLRSSYNSPLHF,TGTGCCAGCACCGACCTCAGGAGCTCCTATAATTCACCCCTCCACTTT
TRBV5-1,many,TRBD1,TRBJ2-7,CASSFSGTDGGEQYF,TGCGCCAGCAGCTTCTCCGGGACAGACGGTGGAGAGCAGTACTTC
TRBV5-1,many,-,TRBJ2-3,CASSFGGGSTDTQYF,TGCGCCAGCAGCTTCGGGGGAGGCAGCACAGATACGCAGTATTTT
TRBV15,few,TRBD2,TRBJ2-5,CATGSSGIETQYF,TGTGCCACCGGGTCTAGCGGGATTGAGACCCAGTACTTC
TRBV28,many,-,TRBJ2-3,CASRPMADTQYF,TGTGCCAGCAGACCCATGGCAGATACGCAGTATTTT
TRBV6-2/TRBV6-3,many,TRBD2,TRBJ2-2,CASNQRLAGLTGELFF,TGTGCCAGCAATCAGAGACTAGCGGGCCTCACCGGGGAGCTGTTTTTT
TRBV12-3/TRBV12-4,few,-,TRBJ1-5,CASRGQADSNQPQHF,TGTGCCAGCAGAGGACAAGCTGATAGCAATCAGCCCCAGCATTTT
TRBV13,-,TRBD2,TRBJ2-5,CASRLAGEGHETQYF,TGTGCCAGCCGACTAGCGGGAGAGGGTCATGAGACCCAGTACTTC
TRBV28,many,TRBD2,TRBJ2-7,CASSFITSGSSEEQYF,TGTGCCAGCAGTTTTATAACTAGCGGGAGTTCGGAAGAGCAGTACTTC
TRBV12-3/TRBV12-4,many,TRBD2,TRBJ2-7,CASSLILGEASGDEQYF,TGTGCCAGCAGTTTAATTCTCGGCGAGGCTAGCGGAGACGAGCAGTACTTC
TRBV7-9,many,TRBD2,TRBJ2-5,CASSRISGTTKETQYF,TGTGCCAGCAGCCGAATCTCCGGGACTACGAAAGAGACCCAGTACTTC
TRBV9,many,-,TRBJ1-1,CASSVASNTEAFF,TGTGCCAGCAGCGTAGCCTCGAACACTGAAGCTTTCTTT
TRBV7-9,few,TRBD1,TRBJ1-5,CASSLGQGGFDSNQPQHF,TGTGCCAGCAGCCTGGGACAGGGAGGCTTCGATAGCAATCAGCCCCAGCATTTT
TRBV27,few,-,TRBJ1-2,CASSLTDRSYGYTF,TGTGCCAGCAGTTTAACCGATCGCTCCTATGGCTACACCTTC
TRBV2,many,-,TRBJ2-6,CASRGFLNIGANVLTF,TGTGCCAGCAGGGGATTTCTTAATATTGGGGCCAACGTCCTGACTTTC
TRBV5-1,many,-,TRBJ1-5,CASSLSWGKDQPQHF,TGCGCCAGCAGCTTGTCATGGGGGAAGGATCAGCCCCAGCATTTT
TRBV4-3,many,-,TRBJ2-7,CASSRRKGAYEQYF,TGCGCCAGCAGCCGAAGGAAAGGAGCCTACGAGCAGTACTTC
TRBV7-2,many,TRBD2,TRBJ2-1,CASSTFLAGIPTNEQFF,TGTGCCAGCAGCACCTTCTTAGCGGGAATACCCACCAATGAGCAGTTCTTC
TRBV11-1,few,-,TRBJ1-3,CASSLHNSGNTIYF,TGTGCCAGCAGCTTACACAACTCTGGAAACACCATATATTTT
TRBV24-1,-,TRBD2,TRBJ2-3,CATGTRRGTQYF,TGTGCCACCGGGACTAGAAGGGGGACGCAGTATTTT
TRBV10-3,-,TRBD2,TRBJ2-5,CAISESGGLAAIQETQYF,TGTGCCATCAGTGAGTCAGGGGGACTAGCGGCTATCCAAGAGACCCAGTACTTC